This T cell receptor beta chain was obtained from a study of blood T cell repertoires in COVID-19. Study-wide context: Specimens from acute and convalescent COVID-19 originated in the United States, Italy and Spain. Sample material is recorded as cDNA or gDNA derived from T cells, B-cell-depleted T cells, or PBMCs.

Methods used by the authors: Amplification with reference gene primers provided the estimates of nucleated cell counts. Sequencing was performed with immunoSEQ multiplex PCR; in TCRdb, only in-frame clones are kept and a portion is missing. The V and J calls and the clone size are those of that table, but D and trimming were determined from the DNA. The sample shows around 44,000 clones, approximately 85% of them seen only once. This CDR3 has 17 amino acids. Losses at the gene ends were 1 base for V and 8 bases for J; bases not matched to a gene: 11. Germline-derived CDR1 and CDR2 are MNHEY and SVGEGT.

The chain is built from TRBV6-2 or TRBV6-3 and TRBJ1-6; 7 bases agree with TRBD1. This sequence was found in a man aged 35-49 years with active or convalescent COVID-19. Sequenced sample: peripheral blood. CDR3 amino acids: CASSYYRQGLVYSPLHF. In DNA form, the CDR3 reads TGTGCCAGCAGTTACTATCGACAGGGCCTGGTGTATTCACCCCTCCACTTT.